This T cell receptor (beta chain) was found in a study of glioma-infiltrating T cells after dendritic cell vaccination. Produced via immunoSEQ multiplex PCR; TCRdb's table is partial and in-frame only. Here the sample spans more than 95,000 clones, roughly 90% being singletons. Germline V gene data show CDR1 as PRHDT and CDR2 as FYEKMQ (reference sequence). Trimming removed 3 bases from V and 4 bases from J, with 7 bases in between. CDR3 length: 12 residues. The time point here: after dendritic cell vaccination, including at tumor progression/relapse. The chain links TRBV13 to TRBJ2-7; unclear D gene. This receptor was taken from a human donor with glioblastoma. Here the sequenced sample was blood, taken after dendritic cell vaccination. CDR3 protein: CASSFSEYEQYF. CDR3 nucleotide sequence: TGTGCCAGCAGCTTCTCAGAATACGAGCAGTACTTC.